This entry lists 29 T cell receptor beta chains sequenced from one sample in a study of blood T cell repertoires in COVID-19. Clones were sequenced by immunoSEQ multiplex PCR, and TCRdb holds only the in-frame ones, with some missing. This table has fewer than 200,000 clones, 80% to 90% appearing once. The sample was PBMCs or T cells enriched from blood (not recorded which). These receptors all come from a man aged 50 to 59 who had recovered from COVID-19.

The count of this clone is one. The rearrangement uses TRBV14 and TRBJ1-4; D is ambiguous. V lost 3 bases and J 6 bases, leaving 14 bases between the germline ends. The CDR3 loop spans 15 amino acids. The germline CDR1 and CDR2 sequences are SGHDN and FVKESK. CDR3 bases: TGTGCCAGCAGCCAGAACCGAGGGCTCGATGAAAAACTGTTTTTT. As protein: CASSQNRGLDEKLFF.

The rearrangement uses TRBV5-1 and TRBJ2-7; the match to TRBD2 covers 8 bases. CDR3 length: 16 amino acids. The ends lost 0 bases at V and 1 base at J; junction bases unmatched: 6. The germline V gene has CDR1 SGHRS and CDR2 YFSETQ. The CDR3 reads CASSLGTSRRSYEQYF. In nucleotides, the CDR3 is TGCGCCAGCAGCTTGGGGACTAGCCGTAGGTCCTACGAGCAGTACTTC.

V and J are TRBV18 and TRBJ2-3; weak D call: TRBD2 (6 bases). This CDR3 region has 16 residues. Deletions cut 2 bases from V and 0 bases from J, with 12 bases between. Germline V gene sequence: CDR1 KGHSH, CDR2 LQKENI. This CDR3 is CASSPTSRSSTDTQYF. CDR3 nucleotide sequence: TGTGCCAGCTCACCAACTAGCAGGTCTAGCACAGATACGCAGTATTTT. The full variable domain, in which reference TRBV18 and TRBJ2-3 provide the parts outside the CDR3, is NAGVMQNPRHLVRRRGQEARLRCSPMKGHSHVYWYRQLPEEGLKFMVYLQKENIIDESGMPKERFSAEFPKEGPSILRIQQVVRGDSAAYFCASSPTSRSSTDTQYFGPGTRLTVL.

This clone showed up just a few times. The chain joins TRBV15 to TRBJ1-2; D is possibly TRBD1 (6 bases). Trimming took 1 base from V and 0 from J, leaving 9 bases between them. Per germline, CDR1 LNHNV and CDR2 YYDKDF (reference sequence). CDR3 size: 15 residues. The CDR3 nucleotides read TGTGCCACCAGCAGAGTGGGGGACACTAACTATGGCTACACCTTC. Translation gives CATSRVGDTNYGYTF.

In nucleotides, the CDR3 is TGTGCCAGCAGCTTAGGTTCTGGGGGCGATTCACCCCTCCACTTT. The encoded protein is CASSLGSGGDSPLHF. J is TRBJ1-6 and V is TRBV11-2; D is perhaps TRBD1 (6 bases). This CDR3 spans 15 amino acids. Trimming pared 1 base from V and 8 bases from J, leaving 12 bases between. Per the germline V gene, CDR1 is SGHAT and CDR2 is FQNNGV.

V gene TRBV30 combines with J gene TRBJ1-2; TRBD1 agrees at 8 bases. The CDR3 spans 14 residues. In germline, CDR1 is GTSNPN, CDR2 SVGIG (reference sequence). The J segment lost 6 bases and the V segment lost 3 bases, leaving 9 bases of the junction unmatched. CDR3 DNA sequence: TGTGCCTGGAGGGGCAGGGGGCCGGGTGATGGCTACACCTTC. It translates to CAWRGRGPGDGYTF.

The CDR3 nucleotides read TGTGCCAGTAGTATAGGGGCTAGCGGGATAAACACCGGGGAGCTGTTTTTT. Encoded protein: CASSIGASGINTGELFF. The J gene is TRBJ2-2, the V gene TRBV19; 9 bases match TRBD2. The CDR3 runs 17 residues. CDR1 is LNHDA, CDR2 SQIVND, per germline (reference sequence). V dropped 1 base and J dropped 2; count of bases not matched to a gene: 5.

This clone was seen more than once but under ten times. J is TRBJ1-3 and V is TRBV9, with 8 bases aligning to TRBD1. Germline V gives CDR1 SGDLS, CDR2 YYNGEE. The V gene end was trimmed by 3 bases and the J gene end by 8 bases; junction bases not matched to a gene: 4. The CDR3 covers 13 residues. This CDR3 is CASSAQTGDTIYF. In nucleotides, the CDR3 is TGTGCCAGCAGCGCTCAGACAGGGGACACCATATATTTT.

This chain joins TRBV5-1 and TRBJ1-5, with D maybe TRBD1 (5 bases). CDR1 SGHRS and CDR2 YFSETQ come from the germline V gene. The CDR3 totals 15 residues. V lost 0 bases to trimming and J lost 3 bases, with 10 bases between them. CDR3: CASSLAGSVNQPQHF. DNA for the CDR3: TGCGCCAGCAGCTTGGCAGGGTCGGTCAATCAGCCCCAGCATTTT.

The genes are TRBV4-3 and TRBJ2-3; 10 bases fit TRBD1. The germline V gene has CDR1 LGHNA and CDR2 YSLEER. The V and J ends lost 1 base and 3 bases, in that order; junction bases with no gene match: 4. CDR3 length equals 16 residues. In DNA form, the CDR3 reads TGCGCCAGCAGCCAAGTCTCGGGACAGGGGACAGATACGCAGTATTTT. This translates into CASSQVSGQGTDTQYF.

The CDR3 sequence is CAWSVGGNTGELFF. The DNA of the CDR3 is TGTGCCTGGAGTGTGGGGGGAAACACCGGGGAGCTGTTTTTT. The chain combines TRBV30 with TRBJ2-2; D possibly corresponds to TRBD2 (6 bases). CDR3 size: 14 residues. Germline V gene lookup returns CDR1 GTSNPN and CDR2 SVGIG (reference sequence). Deletions cut 0 bases from V and 2 bases from J, with 7 bases between.

V is TRBV18 and J is TRBJ2-3, with a possible D match to TRBD1 (6 bases). Looked up from germline, CDR1 is KGHSH and CDR2 is LQKENI. This CDR3 is built from 14 residues. V gave up 3 bases and J gave up 5 bases, with 12 bases separating them. The DNA for the CDR3 is TGTGCCAGCTCACCGAACAGGGTTATAGATACGCAGTATTTT. Translated, it gives CASSPNRVIDTQYF.

The V call is TRBV18, the J call TRBJ2-2; maybe TRBD1 (6 bases). The ends were cut back, 8 bases at V and 3 bases at J, with 16 bases in the middle. CDR1 and CDR2 from the germline V gene are KGHSH and LQKENI. This CDR3 spans 15 amino acids. The CDR3 bases are TGTGCCAGCCGAACTGGGGGCGGACACACCGGGGAGCTGTTTTTT. Its protein product is CASRTGGGHTGELFF.

The chain uses TRBV6-1 and TRBJ2-2, with D possibly being TRBD2 (7 bases). CDR1 is MNHNS and CDR2 is SASEGT in the germline V gene. This CDR3 region has 16 residues. V lost 4 bases to trimming and J lost 5 bases, with 17 bases between them. CDR3 coding DNA: TGTGCCAGCAGTGGAGGGGGGAGGGTAGGAACCGGGGAGCTGTTTTTT. Translation: CASSGGGRVGTGELFF.

J is TRBJ1-5 and V is TRBV7-9; D is undetermined. Germline lookup yields CDR1 SEHNR and CDR2 FQNEAQ (reference sequence). V lost 0 bases, J lost 2 bases, and 8 bases lay in between. The CDR3 runs to 15 residues. This CDR3 is CASSLAGNGNQPQHF. CDR3 DNA: TGTGCCAGCAGCTTAGCGGGCAACGGCAATCAGCCCCAGCATTTT.

The chain has TRBV7-2 and TRBJ2-3, with D hard to call. With 3 bases removed from V and 5 bases from J, the gap between germline ends came to 6 bases. CDR3 length equals 12 residues. CDR1 and CDR2 from the germline V gene are SGHTA and FQGNSA. DNA for the CDR3: TGTGCCAGCAGCTTTCCGAGAGATACGCAGTATTTT. This sequence encodes CASSFPRDTQYF.

V is TRBV4-2 and J is TRBJ1-2, with 12 positions matching TRBD1. From germline, CDR1 is LGHNA and CDR2 YNFKEQ. The CDR3 consists of 15 residues. The junction had 7 bases not matched to a gene; V was cut back by 6 bases and J by 5 bases. The CDR3 DNA sequence: TGTGCCAGCAGACCCGGGACAGGGGGCAGGTATGGCTACACCTTC. It is translated as CASRPGTGGRYGYTF.

This CDR3 is CASSLAAGADTGELFF. Written as DNA, the CDR3 is TGCGCCAGCAGCTTGGCGGCGGGCGCGGACACCGGGGAGCTGTTTTTT. V usage is TRBV5-1 and J usage is TRBJ2-2, with D possibly matching TRBD2 (5 bases). CDR1 is SGHRS, CDR2 YFSETQ, per germline. The CDR3 spans 16 residues. V was cut by 0 bases and J by 3 bases, with 12 bases left in between.

V usage is TRBV29-1 and J usage is TRBJ2-1; D might be TRBD1 (6 bases). From germline, CDR1 is SQVTM and CDR2 ANQGSEA. The length of the CDR3 is 12 residues. V lost 5 bases and J lost 8, with 13 bases in between. The CDR3, as DNA: TGCAGCGTTCCCAGGGGTCTCGATGAGCAGTTCTTC. Protein product: CSVPRGLDEQFF.

The chain employs TRBV15 and TRBJ2-2, with 7 bases identical to TRBD1. V lost 1 base to trimming and J lost 3 bases; unmatched junction nucleotides: 5. This CDR3 has 16 amino acids. Germline CDR1 LNHNV, CDR2 YYDKDF (reference sequence). The CDR3 loop reads CATSRGQGVHTGELFF. CDR3 sequence (DNA): TGTGCCACCAGCAGAGGACAGGGAGTTCACACCGGGGAGCTGTTTTTT.

The chain is built from TRBV7-8 and TRBJ1-1; D is perhaps TRBD1 (5 bases). The germline V gene has CDR1 SGHVS and CDR2 FQNEAQ. CDR3 length equals 15 residues. Trimming took off 5 bases at V and 4 bases at J, with 17 bases between the two ends. The CDR3 DNA follows: TGTGCCAGCAGCCCTAGGGGCACGGCTACCACTGAAGCTTTCTTT. This gives the protein CASSPRGTATTEAFF.

With regard to this clone: Distinct nucleotide sequences in the sample also encode this CDR3. This chain uses TRBV7-9 with TRBJ1-3, with TRBD1 matching 7 bases. CDR3 length equals 14 residues. Trimming took 3 bases from V and 3 from J; bases not matched to a gene: 2. Germline V CDR1 and CDR2: SEHNR, FQNEAQ (reference sequence). The CDR3 DNA is TGTGCCAGCAGCTTGACAGGGAGTGGAAACACCATATATTTT. This sequence encodes CASSLTGSGNTIYF.

The V and J genes are TRBV3-1 (or the pseudogene TRBV3-2) and TRBJ1-6; 7 bases align to TRBD1. V was clipped by 2 bases and J by 9 bases; unmatched bases: 10. Germline lookup yields CDR1 LGHDT and CDR2 YNNKEL (reference sequence). There are 16 residues in the CDR3. The DNA of the CDR3 is TGTGCCAGCAGCCAAAGGGGGCAGGGAATTATTTCACCCCTCCACTTT. It is translated as CASSQRGQGIISPLHF.

This chain connects TRBV7-8 to TRBJ1-5; TRBD1 agrees at 7 bases. This CDR3 is 16 amino acids long. Germline V gene sequence: CDR1 SGHVS, CDR2 FQNEAQ. After removal of 4 bases from V and 4 bases from J, the junction contained 10 bases not matched to a gene. The DNA for the CDR3 is TGTGCCAGCAGCTCCGAGGGGGCCAGCCTTAATCAGCCCCAGCATTTT. As protein: CASSSEGASLNQPQHF. The whole variable domain, filled in from reference TRBV7-8 and TRBJ1-5, reads GAGVSQSPRYKVAKRGQDVALRCDPISGHVSLFWYQQALGQGPEFLTYFQNEAQLDKSGLPSDRFFAERPEGSVSTLKIQRTQQEDSAVYLCASSSEGASLNQPQHFGDGTRLSIL.

This clone showed up just once. The V and J genes are TRBV5-1 and TRBJ1-5; the match to TRBD1 covers 7 bases. The V segment lost 4 bases and the J segment 4 bases; nucleotides outside the gene matches: 8. Germline V gene data show CDR1 as SGHRS and CDR2 as YFSETQ. The CDR3 runs to 15 residues. CDR3 nucleotide sequence: TGCGCCAGCAGCCGGGACAGTCCATGGAATCAGCCCCAGCATTTT. It translates to CASSRDSPWNQPQHF.

The chain carries TRBV7-8 and TRBJ2-5; 9 bases fit TRBD2. Germline values: CDR1 SGHVS, CDR2 FQNEAQ. The CDR3 runs 16 residues. The V segment lost 5 bases and the J segment 6 bases; nucleotides outside the gene matches: 13. The CDR3 DNA sequence: TGTGCCAGCAGCCCTAGTGCGGGGGGGGGATTAAAGACCCAGTACTTC. It yields the protein CASSPSAGGGLKTQYF.

This chain links TRBV19 with TRBJ2-7; the match to TRBD1 covers 7 bases. Per germline, CDR1 LNHDA and CDR2 SQIVND (reference sequence). This CDR3 spans 14 amino acids. V gave up 5 bases and J gave up 2 bases; unmatched junction bases: 6. CDR3 DNA: TGTGCCAGTAGTCCGGGACAGACAGCCTACGAGCAGTACTTC. It yields the protein CASSPGQTAYEQYF.

The CDR3 nucleotides are TGTGCCAGTGCACTAGCGGGGGAGGGGGATACGCAGTATTTT. Protein product: CASALAGEGDTQYF. This chain links TRBV19 with TRBJ2-3; 11 bases are shared with TRBD2. Losses at the gene ends were 8 bases for V and 6 bases for J; bases not matched to a gene: 7. The germline V gene encodes CDR1 LNHDA and CDR2 SQIVND (reference sequence). There are 14 residues in the CDR3.

The chain couples TRBV5-4 to TRBJ1-6; no reliable D call. The CDR3 length is 17 residues. Germline CDR1 and CDR2: SGHNT and YYREEE (reference sequence). V was pared by 0 bases and J by 9 bases, with 19 bases between. In nucleotides, the CDR3 is TGTGCCAGCAGCTTGGATCTTGGCCAGGCGGGTGGTTCACCCCTCCACTTT. It encodes CASSLDLGQAGGSPLHF.